This T cell receptor (beta chain) was obtained from a study of cytomegalovirus exposure and HLA in healthy donors. Worth noting for this clone: As yet, its antigen is unknown.

General study results and limits: Researchers reported in a later analysis that common viral pathogens appeared linked to several top clusters. An observed cluster of highly shared sequence variants was recorded as a likely sequencing artifact.

It was with 60 Vbeta and 13 Jbeta primers that the PCR ran. In the original workflow: About 11 million of roughly 81 million unique TCR beta chains were shared, per a later count. Sequencing was performed with immunoSEQ multiplex PCR; in TCRdb, only in-frame clones are kept and a portion is missing. Clonal size and the V and J genes are those of that table, whereas D and trimming came from the DNA. The table records approximately 160,000 clones, approximately 80% of them present only once. Germline CDR1 reads MNHEY; CDR2 reads SMNVEV (reference sequence). The CDR3 covers 17 residues. J gave up 3 bases and V 0 bases, and 9 bases lay outside the gene matches.

V is TRBV27 and J is TRBJ2-7, with TRBD1 matching 9 bases. Material for sequencing was PBMCs. The clonotype comes from a man between 25 and 39 years old in good health and CMV-seropositive. This CDR3 reads CASSLSHSRDRVYEQYF. DNA of the CDR3: TGTGCCAGCAGTTTATCCCACAGCCGGGACAGGGTCTACGAGCAGTACTTC.